One sample yielded the 21 T cell receptor beta chains listed below, sequenced in a study of shared clonotypes between healthy human individuals. This table comes from immunoSEQ multiplex PCR, and its TCRdb copy is limited to in-frame clones, with some not included. The sample has 1 million to 1.3 million clones, more than 75% seen once. Sequencing was carried out using memory CD4+ T cells from PBMCs. Subset denoted: CD45RA-negative fraction. Every receptor here comes from a man younger than 35 in good health. Some clones in this sample may be carry-over from other donors' samples.

This clone turned up a few times. Since a much larger clone is just one base distant, this may be a read error. This chain joins TRBV28 and TRBJ1-2, with D maybe TRBD1 (6 bases). CDR1 and CDR2 from the germline V gene are MDHEN and SYDVKM. The CDR3 spans 12 residues. Deletions cut 3 bases from V and 7 bases from J, with 9 bases between. The CDR3 spells CASSLDSCGYTF. Here the CDR3 DNA reads TGTGCCAGCAGTTTGGACAGCTGTGGCTACACCTTC.

This chain uses TRBV27 with TRBJ2-7, with 9 nucleotides matching TRBD2. The CDR3 is 16 amino acids. Trimming removed 5 bases from V and 1 base from J; junction bases left unmatched: 9. The V gene's germline CDR1 is MNHEY and CDR2 SMNVEV (reference sequence). CDR3 amino acids: CASSPRTSAKSYEQYF. CDR3 nucleotides: TGTGCCAGCAGTCCTCGGACTAGCGCTAAGTCCTACGAGCAGTACTTC.

The V and J genes are TRBV11-2 and TRBJ1-4; D remains ambiguous. With 0 bases removed from V and 8 bases from J, the gap between germline ends came to 10 bases. Germline V gene sequence: CDR1 SGHAT, CDR2 FQNNGV. The CDR3 loop spans 14 amino acids. The CDR3 DNA is TGTGCCAGCAGCTTAGACTTAATAGGGGAAAAACTGTTTTTT. Encoded protein: CASSLDLIGEKLFF.

The V and J genes are TRBV5-1 and TRBJ1-3; D is possibly TRBD1 (5 bases). CDR1 is SGHRS, CDR2 YFSETQ, per germline. Trimming shortened V by 7 bases and J by 2 bases, and 16 bases separated the two germline ends. The CDR3 sequence is 15 residues long. The CDR3 DNA reads as TGCGCCAGCGGGGGGTCGGACCAAACTGGAAACACCATATATTTT. Its translation is CASGGSDQTGNTIYF. The whole variable domain, filled in from reference TRBV5-1 and TRBJ1-3, reads KAGVTQTPRYLIKTRGQQVTLSCSPISGHRSVSWYQQTPGQGLQFLFEYFSETQRNKGNFPGRFSGRQFSNSRSEMNVSTLELGDSALYLCASGGSDQTGNTIYFGEGSWLTVV.

This clone came up once. The chain combines TRBV5-1 with TRBJ2-3; TRBD2 matches 7 bases. The CDR3 consists of 15 residues. Germline CDR1 is SGHRS and CDR2 is YFSETQ. V shed 3 bases and J 3 bases; nucleotides not matched to a gene: 7. This CDR3 reads CASSSAGVRTDTQYF. In DNA, the CDR3 is TGCGCCAGCAGCTCCGCGGGAGTCCGAACAGATACGCAGTATTTT.

This clone turned up a few times. The same CDR3 also results from other DNA sequences found in this sample. The chain recombines TRBV4-1 with TRBJ1-5; 8 bases align to TRBD1. J lost 3 bases, V lost 1 base, and 2 bases had no gene match. CDR3 length: 15 residues. CDR1 and CDR2 from the germline V gene are MGHRA and YSYEKL. CDR3: CASSQADRDNQPQHF. The DNA for the CDR3 is TGCGCCAGCAGCCAAGCGGACAGGGACAATCAGCCCCAGCATTTT.

This clone occurred a few times. J is TRBJ2-5 and V is TRBV15; D is possibly TRBD1 (6 bases). This CDR3 is 15 amino acids long. Deletions cut 0 bases from V and 2 bases from J, with 10 bases between. Per the germline V gene, CDR1 is LNHNV and CDR2 is YYDKDF (reference sequence). CDR3 in DNA: TGTGCCACCAGCAGAGATGTCAGGGGACAAGAGACCCAGTACTTC. This gives the protein CATSRDVRGQETQYF.

This clone has just a few counts. The chain links TRBV7-9 to TRBJ1-2; the D is unclear. The length of the CDR3 is 12 residues. V shed 3 bases and J shed 5 bases, with 7 bases lying between them. From germline, CDR1 is SEHNR and CDR2 FQNEAQ (reference sequence). The CDR3, as DNA: TGTGCCAGCAGCTTCGGTGTTTATGGCTACACCTTC. This encodes CASSFGVYGYTF.

J is TRBJ1-1 and V is TRBV30; a weak D match, TRBD1 (5 bases). Germline V gene sequence: CDR1 GTSNPN, CDR2 SVGIG (reference sequence). The CDR3 contains 13 residues. V was pared by 5 bases and J by 6 bases, with 16 bases between. CDR3 amino acids: CAWGPSGGAEAFF. CDR3 bases: TGTGCCTGGGGTCCTTCCGGGGGAGCTGAAGCTTTCTTT. The whole variable domain, filled in from reference TRBV30 and TRBJ1-1, reads SQTIHQWPATLVQPVGSPLSLECTVEGTSNPNLYWYRQAAGRGLQLLFYSVGIGQISSEVPQNLSASRPQDRQFILSSKKLLLSDSGFYLCAWGPSGGAEAFFGQGTRLTVV.

The V gene is TRBV7-2, the J gene TRBJ2-5; 13 positions agree with TRBD2. V dropped 1 base and J dropped 2; count of bases not matched to a gene: 10. Per germline, CDR1 SGHTA and CDR2 FQGNSA. The CDR3 totals 19 residues. The CDR3, as DNA: TGTGCCAGCAGCTTAGTACCGGGACTAGCGGGGACTAGTCAAGAGACCCAGTACTTC. Its protein is CASSLVPGLAGTSQETQYF.

The CDR3 bases are TGTGCCACCAGCAGAGGGGTCCCCGGGGAGCTGTTTTTT. This encodes CATSRGVPGELFF. The gene calls are TRBV15 and TRBJ2-2; D ambiguous. Germline V CDR1 and CDR2: LNHNV, YYDKDF (reference sequence). The CDR3 covers 13 residues. Trimming removed 1 base from V and 6 bases from J, with 6 bases in between.

In its sample, this clone was seen a few times. The chain couples TRBV18 to TRBJ2-7; D may be TRBD2 (7 bases). V lost 6 bases and J lost 2, with 14 bases in between. The CDR3 covers 14 residues. Germline CDR1 reads KGHSH; CDR2 reads LQKENI. CDR3 bases: TGTGCCAGCTCTCTCAGGGGAGGGGCCTACGAGCAGTACTTC. Its translation is CASSLRGGAYEQYF. Combining the CDR3 with reference TRBV18 and TRBJ2-7 gives the whole variable domain NAGVMQNPRHLVRRRGQEARLRCSPMKGHSHVYWYRQLPEEGLKFMVYLQKENIIDESGMPKERFSAEFPKEGPSILRIQQVVRGDSAAYFCASSLRGGAYEQYFGPGTRLTVT.

To note about this clone: A far larger clone is one base from this, pointing to a likely read error. V usage is TRBV18 and J usage is TRBJ2-5; no clear D. The germline gives CDR1 KGHSH, CDR2 LQKENI. CDR3 length equals 14 residues. CDR3 DNA sequence: TGTGCCAGCTCACCCACCCCTTCTCAAGTGACCCAGTACTTC. Amino acid sequence: CASSPTPSQVTQYF.

The chain recombines TRBV2 with TRBJ1-2; a weak D match, TRBD1 (5 bases). V was trimmed by 6 bases and J by 8 bases, leaving 16 bases between them. Germline V gene sequence: CDR1 SNHLY, CDR2 FYNNEI. This CDR3 spans 13 amino acids. The CDR3 region has the DNA TGTGCCAGCAGGATGGGCAGGGACTTGGGCTACACCTTC. Translated, it gives CASRMGRDLGYTF.

The V and J genes are TRBV6-6 and TRBJ2-5; TRBD1 is a possible D gene (6 bases). With 0 bases removed from V and 2 bases from J, the gap between germline ends came to 7 bases. Germline CDR1 is MNHNY and CDR2 is SVGAGI (reference sequence). This CDR3 spans 14 amino acids. The DNA for the CDR3 is TGTGCCAGCAGTTACTCCGGGACACAAGAGACCCAGTACTTC. This codes for CASSYSGTQETQYF.

The chain links TRBV6-5 to TRBJ1-1; D uncertain. The length of the CDR3 is 13 residues. Trimming shortened V by 4 bases and J by 1 base, and 7 bases separated the two germline ends. The V gene's germline CDR1 is MNHEY and CDR2 SVGAGI. As DNA, the CDR3 is TGTGCCAGCAGTTTGTCCGAGAACACTGAAGCTTTCTTT. Its protein product is CASSLSENTEAFF.

The J gene is TRBJ2-1, the V gene TRBV4-1, with 11 bases lining up with TRBD2. V was pared by 2 bases and J by 9 bases, with 18 bases of the junction left unmatched. The V gene's germline CDR1 is MGHRA and CDR2 YSYEKL. This CDR3 contains 19 residues. The CDR3 loop is CASSQTWKLAGVVGSEQFF. CDR3 coding DNA: TGCGCCAGCAGCCAAACATGGAAACTAGCGGGAGTTGTGGGGAGTGAGCAGTTCTTC.

The chain couples TRBV10-3 to TRBJ1-1; no clear D. V lost 0 bases to trimming and J lost 5 bases, with 16 bases between them. The germline V gene has CDR1 ENHRY and CDR2 SYGVKD. CDR3 size: 16 residues. The CDR3 sequence: CAISESGGRVGTEAFF. The CDR3, as DNA: TGTGCCATCAGTGAGTCAGGTGGGCGGGTGGGGACTGAAGCTTTCTTT.

V is TRBV14 and J is TRBJ1-2; D not resolved. Germline lookup yields CDR1 SGHDN and CDR2 FVKESK. This CDR3 spans 16 amino acids. Trimming stripped 1 base from V and 4 bases from J, with 16 bases between. The DNA of the CDR3 is TGTGCCAGCAGCCAAGTTTTAAGGCCGAGGGCCTATGGCTACACCTTC. This encodes CASSQVLRPRAYGYTF. The whole variable domain, remainder taken from reference TRBV14 and TRBJ1-2, is EAGVTQFPSHSVIEKGQTVTLRCDPISGHDNLYWYRRVMGKEIKFLLHFVKESKQDESGMPNNRFLAERTGGTYSTLKVQPAELEDSGVYFCASSQVLRPRAYGYTFGSGTRLTVV.

This clone was detected a few times. Other DNA sequences from this sample encode an identical CDR3 as well. The chain is built from TRBV19 and TRBJ1-5, with D hard to call. The CDR3 extends over 12 amino acids. The ends were cut back, 5 bases at V and 5 bases at J, with 7 bases in the middle. CDR1 and CDR2 (germline): LNHDA, SQIVND (reference sequence). The CDR3: CASSEIHQPQHF. The CDR3 DNA is TGTGCCAGTAGTGAAATCCATCAGCCCCAGCATTTT.

The chain recombines TRBV14 with TRBJ1-4; no clear D gene. The CDR3 contains 13 residues. Trimming took 3 bases from V and 6 from J, leaving 8 bases between them. The germline V gene encodes CDR1 SGHDN and CDR2 FVKESK. Here the CDR3 reads CASSQGNYEKLFF. In DNA, the CDR3 is TGTGCCAGCAGCCAGGGCAATTATGAAAAACTGTTTTTT.